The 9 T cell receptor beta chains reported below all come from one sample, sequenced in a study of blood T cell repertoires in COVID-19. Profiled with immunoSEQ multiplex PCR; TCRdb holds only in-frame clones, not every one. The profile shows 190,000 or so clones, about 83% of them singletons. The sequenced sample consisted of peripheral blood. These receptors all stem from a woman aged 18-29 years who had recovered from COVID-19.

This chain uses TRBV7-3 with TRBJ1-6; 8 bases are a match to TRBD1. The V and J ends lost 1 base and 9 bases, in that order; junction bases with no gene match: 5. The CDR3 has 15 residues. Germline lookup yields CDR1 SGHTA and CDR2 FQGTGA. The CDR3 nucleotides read TGTGCCAGCAGCTTAATAGGGACAGGTGGTTCACCCCTCCACTTT. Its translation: CASSLIGTGGSPLHF.

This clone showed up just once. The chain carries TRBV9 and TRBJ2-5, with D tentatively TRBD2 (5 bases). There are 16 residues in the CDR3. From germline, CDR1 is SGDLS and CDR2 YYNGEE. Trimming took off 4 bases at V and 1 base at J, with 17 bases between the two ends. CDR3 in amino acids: CASSPHSSFVQETQYF. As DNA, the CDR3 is TGTGCCAGCAGCCCCCACTCTAGCTTTGTCCAAGAGACCCAGTACTTC. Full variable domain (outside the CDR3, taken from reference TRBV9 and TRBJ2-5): DSGVTQTPKHLITATGQRVTLRCSPRSGDLSVYWYQQSLDQGLQFLIQYYNGEERAKGNILERFSAQQFPDLHSELNLSSLELGDSALYFCASSPHSSFVQETQYFGPGTRLLVL.

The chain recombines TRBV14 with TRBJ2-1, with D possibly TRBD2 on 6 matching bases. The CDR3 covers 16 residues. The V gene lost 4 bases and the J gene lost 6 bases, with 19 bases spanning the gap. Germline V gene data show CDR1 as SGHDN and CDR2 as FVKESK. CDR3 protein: CASSLWAGLLGNEQFF. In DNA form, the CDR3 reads TGTGCCAGCAGCCTTTGGGCGGGGCTCCTGGGCAATGAGCAGTTCTTC.

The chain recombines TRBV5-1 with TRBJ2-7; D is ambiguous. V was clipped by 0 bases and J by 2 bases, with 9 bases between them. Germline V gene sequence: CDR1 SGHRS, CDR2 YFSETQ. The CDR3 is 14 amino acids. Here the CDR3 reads CASSLGLETYEQYF. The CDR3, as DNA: TGCGCCAGCAGCTTGGGTCTCGAGACCTACGAGCAGTACTTC.

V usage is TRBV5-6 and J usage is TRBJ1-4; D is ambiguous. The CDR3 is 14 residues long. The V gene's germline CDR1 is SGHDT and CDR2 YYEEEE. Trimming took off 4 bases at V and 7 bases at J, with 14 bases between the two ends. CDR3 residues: CASSRGSWSEKLFF. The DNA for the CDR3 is TGTGCCAGCAGCAGAGGGTCTTGGAGTGAAAAACTGTTTTTT.

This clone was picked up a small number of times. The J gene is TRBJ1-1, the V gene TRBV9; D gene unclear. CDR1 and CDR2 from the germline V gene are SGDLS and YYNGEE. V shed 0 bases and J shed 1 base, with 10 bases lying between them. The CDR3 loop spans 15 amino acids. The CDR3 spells CASSVDGVANTEAFF. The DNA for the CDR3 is TGTGCCAGCAGCGTAGACGGGGTGGCGAACACTGAAGCTTTCTTT.

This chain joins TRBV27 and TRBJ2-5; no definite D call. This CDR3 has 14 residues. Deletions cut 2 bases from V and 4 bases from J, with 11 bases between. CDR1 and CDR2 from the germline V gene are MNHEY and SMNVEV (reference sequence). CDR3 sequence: CASSLETDSETQYF. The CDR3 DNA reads TGTGCCAGCAGTTTAGAAACAGATTCAGAGACCCAGTACTTC.

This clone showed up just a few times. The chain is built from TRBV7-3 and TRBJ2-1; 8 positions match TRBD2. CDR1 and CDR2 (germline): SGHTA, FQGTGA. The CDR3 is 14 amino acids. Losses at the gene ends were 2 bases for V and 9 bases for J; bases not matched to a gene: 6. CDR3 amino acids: CASSLGGRWSEQFF. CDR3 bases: TGTGCCAGCAGCTTAGGCGGGAGGTGGAGTGAGCAGTTCTTC.

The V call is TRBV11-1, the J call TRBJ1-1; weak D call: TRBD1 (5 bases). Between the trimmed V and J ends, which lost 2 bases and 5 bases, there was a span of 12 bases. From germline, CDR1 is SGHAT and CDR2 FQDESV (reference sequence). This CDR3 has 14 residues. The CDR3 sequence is CASSLISGGTEAFF. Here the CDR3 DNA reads TGTGCCAGCAGCTTAATTTCTGGGGGGACTGAAGCTTTCTTT.